This TCR beta chain derives from a study of blood T cell repertoires in COVID-19. Trimming cost V 3 bases and J 4 bases; bases outside gene matches: 9. CDR3 length: 16 amino acids. Germline V gives CDR1 KGHSH, CDR2 LQKENI. As processed by the authors: Scientists estimated how many nucleated cells there were by amplifying reference gene primers. Using immunoSEQ multiplex PCR, the repertoire was profiled, and TCRdb retains in-frame clones only, with some absent. The V and J calls and clone size are taken from that table; D and trimming were inferred from the DNA. This repertoire shows some 56,000 clones, about 89% found once; its top ten account for 15% to 25%.

Sequences were obtained from peripheral blood. The clonotype originates from a human donor in a cohort sampled during active COVID-19. The gene calls are TRBV18 and TRBJ1-3; 7 nucleotides line up with TRBD1. DNA of the CDR3: TGTGCCAGCTCACCCCTTCTGACAGGGTTCGGAAACACCATATATTTT. The encoded protein is CASSPLLTGFGNTIYF.